This TCR beta chain stems from a study of blood T cell repertoires in COVID-19. Study-wide background: There were acute and convalescent COVID-19 samples, and they came from the United States, Italy and Spain. From T cells, B-cell-depleted T cells, or PBMCs came the material, which was cDNA or gDNA.

Trimming removed 7 bases from V and 0 bases from J, with 10 bases in between. This CDR3 is built from 13 residues. The germline V gene encodes CDR1 LNHDA and CDR2 SQIVND (reference sequence). How the authors handled the data: How many nucleated cells were present was estimated from reference gene primer amplification. The data were produced by immunoSEQ multiplex PCR, yet TCRdb's version contains in-frame clones alone and is incomplete. V and J calls and clone size follow that table, whereas D and trimming were derived from the DNA. The sample includes 150,000 to 200,000 clones, 70% to 90% of them seen just once.

The chain carries TRBV19 and TRBJ2-7; D is perhaps TRBD2 (5 bases). The TCR was taken from a man between 60 and 70 years old with acute or convalescent COVID-19. Sequenced input: peripheral blood. The CDR3, as DNA: TGTGCCAGTACCGGGGTCAGCTCCTACGAGCAGTACTTC. It specifies CASTGVSSYEQYF.